Following are 3 T cell receptor beta chains from one sample sequenced in a study of CD8+ T cells in alopecia areata. cDNA serving as the sequencing template came from extracted, reverse transcribed RNA. Produced via immunoSEQ multiplex PCR; TCRdb's table is partial and in-frame only. Of 130,000 to 150,000 clones listed, less than 65% are singletons. What was sequenced was CD8+ T cells sorted from blood. These receptors were collected from a human donor in good health.

The V gene is TRBV27, the J gene TRBJ2-5; D remains ambiguous. Trimming left V 10 bases short and J 5 bases short, with 11 bases between. The germline CDR1 and CDR2 sequences are MNHEY and SMNVEV (reference sequence). There are 11 residues in the CDR3. CDR3 in amino acids: CATMTGETQYF. The CDR3 DNA reads TGTGCCACTATGACCGGGGAGACCCAGTACTTC.

The genes are TRBV2 and TRBJ2-7; D possibly corresponds to TRBD2 (5 bases). The germline CDR1 and CDR2 sequences are SNHLY and FYNNEI. This CDR3 comprises 15 residues. Trimming removed 6 bases at V and 5 bases at J, with 20 bases between. CDR3 residues: CASRRVVSDRNEQYF. The CDR3 coding sequence is TGTGCCAGCAGGCGGGTAGTGAGCGATCGGAACGAGCAGTACTTC.

CDR3 amino acids: CASSPFQGGTEAFF. DNA of the CDR3: TGTGCCAGCAGCCCCTTCCAGGGTGGCACTGAAGCTTTCTTT. V usage is TRBV25-1 and J usage is TRBJ1-1, with a possible D match to TRBD1 (5 bases). Germline lookup yields CDR1 MGHDK and CDR2 SYGVNS. The ends were cut back, 6 bases at V and 4 bases at J, with 15 bases in the middle. This CDR3 comprises 14 residues.